The 30 T cell receptor beta chains given below trace back to one sample, sequenced in a study of T cell responses to AZD1222 COVID-19 vaccine. Generated by immunoSEQ multiplex PCR, the TCRdb table keeps only in-frame clones and is missing some. The data hold 150,000 or so clones, with 85% to 90% observed a single time. This specimen was peripheral blood, taken on day 0 of AZD1222 vaccination. These receptors came from an adult in good health.

The chain has TRBV6-5 and TRBJ2-3; a possible D gene is TRBD1 (6 bases). Trimming stripped 6 bases from V and 7 bases from J, with 14 bases between. Germline lookup yields CDR1 MNHEY and CDR2 SVGAGI. The CDR3 covers 13 residues. CDR3 nucleotides: TGTGCCAGCAGCCAACAGGGACCCAATACGCAGTATTTT. It is translated as CASSQQGPNTQYF.

The chain uses TRBV27 and TRBJ1-2; tentatively, D is TRBD1 (6 bases). Germline loops: CDR1 MNHEY, CDR2 SMNVEV (reference sequence). The germline V and J ends were trimmed by 1 base and 5 bases, with 17 bases remaining between them. The CDR3 totals 16 residues. The CDR3 loop is CASSLLPLGTPYGYTF. CDR3 DNA sequence: TGTGCCAGCAGTTTATTACCCCTCGGGACACCATATGGCTACACCTTC.

The chain recombines TRBV5-4 with TRBJ1-1, with a possible D match to TRBD1 (5 bases). The CDR3 runs to 15 residues. Trimming removed 4 bases from V and 0 bases from J, with 13 bases in between. Per the germline V gene, CDR1 is SGHNT and CDR2 is YYREEE (reference sequence). In DNA form, the CDR3 reads TGTGCCAGCAGCCCGGTGGGGGAAATGAACACTGAAGCTTTCTTT. Its translation is CASSPVGEMNTEAFF. The entire variable domain, with the rest obtained from reference TRBV5-4 and TRBJ1-1, is as follows: ETGVTQSPTHLIKTRGQQVTLRCSSQSGHNTVSWYQQALGQGPQFIFQYYREEENGRGNFPPRFSGLQFPNYSSELNVNALELDDSALYLCASSPVGEMNTEAFFGQGTRLTVV.

The genes are TRBV20-1 and TRBJ2-5; no definite D call. CDR3 length: 11 residues. Germline V gene lookup returns CDR1 DFQATT and CDR2 SNEGSKA (reference sequence). Trimming left V 0 bases short and J 4 bases short, with 3 bases between. CDR3 nucleotide sequence: TGCAGTGCTAGAGAAGGAGAGACCCAGTACTTC. Protein sequence: CSAREGETQYF.

J is TRBJ1-1 and V is TRBV2, with D perhaps matching TRBD1 (5 bases). CDR1 SNHLY and CDR2 FYNNEI come from the germline V gene. This CDR3 region has 14 residues. V was clipped by 0 bases and J by 5 bases, with 10 bases between them. CDR3 protein: CASSEAGGATEAFF. CDR3 nucleotides: TGTGCCAGCAGTGAAGCAGGAGGGGCTACTGAAGCTTTCTTT.

J is TRBJ1-3 and V is TRBV19; D ambiguous. Trimming left V 4 bases short and J 0 bases short, with 13 bases between. There are 16 residues in the CDR3. Germline V gene lookup returns CDR1 LNHDA and CDR2 SQIVND (reference sequence). As DNA, the CDR3 is TGTGCCAGTAGTACACCGGCCATGAGCTCTGGAAACACCATATATTTT. It specifies CASSTPAMSSGNTIYF.

This chain links TRBV7-2 with TRBJ1-1; D call uncertain. V lost 3 bases to trimming and J lost 0 bases, with 5 bases between them. Per the germline V gene, CDR1 is SGHTA and CDR2 is FQGNSA. This CDR3 has 13 amino acids. The CDR3 nucleotides read TGTGCCAGCAGCTTCGGGTTGAACACTGAAGCTTTCTTT. This translates into CASSFGLNTEAFF.

This clone was seen once. V and J are TRBV7-2 and TRBJ2-3; 8 bases match TRBD2. V was pared by 5 bases and J by 2 bases, with 9 bases of the junction left unmatched. The CDR3 consists of 16 residues. CDR1 is SGHTA, CDR2 FQGNSA, per germline. The CDR3 DNA is TGTGCCAGCAGCCCCGAACTAGCGGAATCCACAGATACGCAGTATTTT. Residues: CASSPELAESTDTQYF.

The genes are TRBV6-6 and TRBJ1-1; a possible D gene is TRBD1 (5 bases). CDR3 length: 13 amino acids. The ends were cut back, 5 bases at V and 3 bases at J, with 10 bases in the middle. Germline CDR1 and CDR2: MNHNY and SVGAGI (reference sequence). The CDR3 DNA reads as TGTGCCAGCAGTAGACAGAGTTACACTGAAGCTTTCTTT. Translation: CASSRQSYTEAFF.

V gene TRBV4-2 combines with J gene TRBJ2-3; the match to TRBD2 covers 10 bases. The CDR3 extends over 17 amino acids. Germline V gives CDR1 LGHNA, CDR2 YNFKEQ. Trimming took 0 bases from V and 8 from J; bases not matched to a gene: 11. CDR3: CASSQDSSGGRKLTQYF. The CDR3 DNA reads TGTGCCAGCAGCCAAGATTCTAGCGGGGGTCGTAAGCTTACGCAGTATTTT.

This chain uses TRBV28 with TRBJ1-5; 7 bases align to TRBD1. The J segment lost 5 bases and the V segment lost 4 bases, leaving 8 bases of the junction unmatched. CDR3 length: 15 residues. Germline assignment: CDR1 MDHEN and CDR2 SYDVKM. The CDR3 sequence is CASSSEGQPHQPQHF. The CDR3 DNA is TGTGCCAGCAGTTCGGAGGGACAGCCGCATCAGCCCCAGCATTTT.

J is TRBJ2-1 and V is TRBV6-5, with D unresolved. Germline-derived CDR1 and CDR2 are MNHEY and SVGAGI. V lost 2 bases to trimming and J lost 0 bases, with 8 bases between them. CDR3 length: 15 amino acids. This chain's CDR3 is CASSYGGSSYNEQFF. The CDR3 DNA is TGTGCCAGCAGTTACGGCGGAAGCTCCTACAATGAGCAGTTCTTC.

This clone turned up a few times. This chain connects TRBV2 to TRBJ2-3; 12 bases are shared with TRBD2. J gave up 6 bases and V 6 bases, and 16 bases lay outside the gene matches. The CDR3 runs 18 residues. The germline gives CDR1 SNHLY, CDR2 FYNNEI. In DNA, the CDR3 is TGTGCCAGCAGCTCCTCGGGGCTAGCGGGGGGGCCTTGGGATACGCAGTATTTT. Amino acids: CASSSSGLAGGPWDTQYF.

The chain has TRBV5-3 and TRBJ1-5; D gene uncertain. TRBV5-3 is reported as an ORF; its role is uncertain. V was clipped by 2 bases and J by 5 bases, with 11 bases between them. The CDR3 contains 14 residues. CDR3 sequence: CARSLPVRYQPQHF. CDR3 coding DNA: TGTGCCAGAAGCTTACCGGTGCGCTATCAGCCCCAGCATTTT.

The CDR3 sequence is CASSDLQGRGSSPLHF. CDR3 coding DNA: TGTGCCAGCAGTGATCTCCAGGGACGGGGTAGCTCACCCCTCCACTTT. The chain carries TRBV6-1 and TRBJ1-6; D perhaps matches TRBD1 (5 bases). The CDR3 is made up of 16 amino acids. Germline assignment: CDR1 MNHNS and CDR2 SASEGT. Trimming removed 3 bases at V and 10 bases at J, with 19 bases between.

V gene TRBV6-1 combines with J gene TRBJ1-3, with D perhaps matching TRBD1 (6 bases). There are 16 residues in the CDR3. Per the germline V gene, CDR1 is MNHNS and CDR2 is SASEGT. V was shortened by 4 bases and J by 1 base, with 14 bases between the two germline ends. The CDR3 sequence is CASSAATGFSGNTIYF. CDR3 sequence (DNA): TGTGCCAGCAGTGCGGCTACAGGGTTTTCTGGAAACACCATATATTTT.

The chain uses TRBV5-1 and TRBJ2-3; D possibly matches TRBD1 or TRBD2 (6 bases each). V lost 4 bases and J lost 6, with 18 bases in between. Germline-derived CDR1 and CDR2 are SGHRS and YFSETQ. The length of the CDR3 is 15 residues. CDR3 sequence (DNA): TGCGCCAGCAGCCCGGGAATCGGGGGCGCGGATACGCAGTATTTT. This sequence encodes CASSPGIGGADTQYF.

V gene TRBV5-1 combines with J gene TRBJ1-2; D uncertain. With 0 bases removed from V and 8 bases from J, the gap between germline ends came to 14 bases. The CDR3 consists of 14 residues. Germline CDR1 is SGHRS and CDR2 is YFSETQ. The DNA for the CDR3 is TGCGCCAGCAGCTTGGGAAGGCCTGTGGACGGCTACACCTTC. It codes for CASSLGRPVDGYTF.

V usage is TRBV4-2 and J usage is TRBJ2-2; D is perhaps TRBD2 (5 bases). The ends were cut back, 0 bases at V and 8 bases at J, with 13 bases in the middle. The CDR3 has 15 residues. Germline lookup yields CDR1 LGHNA and CDR2 YNFKEQ. The CDR3 loop reads CASSQDEAAQGELFF. The DNA for the CDR3 is TGTGCCAGCAGCCAAGATGAAGCGGCTCAAGGGGAGCTGTTTTTT.

This sequence joins TRBV4-2 and TRBJ1-4; TRBD1 agrees at 7 bases. From germline, CDR1 is LGHNA and CDR2 YNFKEQ. The CDR3 has 17 amino acids. V shed 4 bases, J shed 0 bases, and the junction held 8 bases outside the gene matches. CDR3 region: CASSPRGMGSTNEKLFF. Here the CDR3 DNA reads TGTGCCAGCAGCCCCAGGGGGATGGGGTCAACTAATGAAAAACTGTTTTTT.

V is TRBV7-3 and J is TRBJ2-1; the D call may be TRBD1 or TRBD2 (5 bases each). The CDR3 contains 14 residues. V lost 5 bases and J 5 bases, leaving 13 bases between the germline ends. CDR1 is SGHTA and CDR2 is FQGTGA in the germline V gene. The CDR3 nucleotides read TGTGCCAGCAGCCTGGGGGTTAAGAACAATGAGCAGTTCTTC. It encodes CASSLGVKNNEQFF.

This clone appeared once. Other DNA variants within this sample encode the same CDR3. The chain combines TRBV6-5 with TRBJ1-2, with a possible D match to TRBD1 (5 bases). Germline V gene lookup returns CDR1 MNHEY and CDR2 SVGAGI. The CDR3 contains 14 residues. V lost 0 bases and J lost 4, with 9 bases in between. CDR3 coding DNA: TGTGCCAGCAGTTACTCGTCAGGGAGCTATGGCTACACCTTC. Residues: CASSYSSGSYGYTF.

This clone was seen only a few times. V usage is TRBV9 and J usage is TRBJ1-1; no reliable D call. The length of the CDR3 is 13 residues. Trimming stripped 2 bases from V and 6 bases from J, with 11 bases between. CDR1 and CDR2 from the germline V gene are SGDLS and YYNGEE. CDR3 sequence (DNA): TGTGCCAGCAGCGTCAAACATACTTCTGAAGCTTTCTTT. This codes for CASSVKHTSEAFF.

The CDR3 DNA sequence: TGTGCCAGCCATCCGGGAGTAAGGGGTTCACCCCTCCACTTT. Translated: CASHPGVRGSPLHF. This chain uses TRBV6-5 with TRBJ1-6; a weak D match, TRBD1 (5 bases). This CDR3 has 14 amino acids. The V end was cut by 8 bases, the J end by 9 bases, with 17 bases between. The germline V gene has CDR1 MNHEY and CDR2 SVGAGI.

The gene calls are TRBV6-4 and TRBJ1-3; D is undetermined. Trimming took 8 bases from V and 8 from J, leaving 13 bases between them. Germline lookup yields CDR1 MRHNA and CDR2 SNTAGT. CDR3 length: 12 residues. CDR3 region: CASSHLPDTIYF. CDR3 DNA sequence: TGTGCCAGCTCCCACCTACCGGACACCATATATTTT.

The chain couples TRBV11-2 to TRBJ2-3, with 10 bases fitting TRBD2. The CDR3 contains 18 residues. J was trimmed by 0 bases and V by 1 base; bases with no gene match: 7. Germline loops: CDR1 SGHAT, CDR2 FQNNGV. CDR3 in amino acids: CASSLGGLADTSTDTQYF. The CDR3 coding sequence is TGTGCCAGCAGCTTAGGAGGACTAGCGGACACTAGCACAGATACGCAGTATTTT.

The rearrangement joins TRBV7-9 to TRBJ2-1; TRBD2 agrees at 7 bases. The CDR3 has 11 amino acids. V lost 6 bases, J lost 15 bases, and 8 bases stayed unmatched. Germline CDR1 and CDR2: SEHNR and FQNEAQ (reference sequence). CDR3 sequence: CASSSAGEGFF. As DNA, the CDR3 is TGTGCCAGCAGTTCTGCGGGGGAGGGGTTCTTC.

This clone was seen only a few times. The chain uses TRBV6-5 and TRBJ2-7; tentatively, D is TRBD2 (6 bases). Germline CDR1 is MNHEY and CDR2 is SVGAGI. Trimming cost V 0 bases and J 1 base, with 10 bases left between them. The CDR3 runs to 15 residues. CDR3 in amino acids: CASSYSRDPSYEQYF. The CDR3 DNA reads as TGTGCCAGCAGTTACTCGCGGGACCCATCCTACGAGCAGTACTTC.

DNA of the CDR3: TGTGCCAGCAGCTTCATGAAGACGACTAACACTGAAGCTTTCTTT. It yields the protein CASSFMKTTNTEAFF. The rearrangement links TRBV7-9 to TRBJ1-1; D is ambiguous. Between the trimmed V and J ends, which lost 3 bases and 2 bases, there was a span of 13 bases. Per the germline V gene, CDR1 is SEHNR and CDR2 is FQNEAQ (reference sequence). This CDR3 contains 15 residues.

The chain combines TRBV10-3 with TRBJ1-1; D call uncertain. The germline gives CDR1 ENHRY, CDR2 SYGVKD. V lost 2 bases to trimming and J lost 5 bases, with 3 bases between them. This CDR3 has 11 amino acids. The CDR3 DNA reads as TGTGCCATCAGTGAGAGGACTGAAGCTTTCTTT. This codes for CAISERTEAFF.